The 27 T cell receptor beta chains reported below all come from one sample, sequenced in a study of T cell repertoires in cytomegalovirus infection. TCRdb fed the reads into MiXCR, producing one record per CDR3 protein. The sample has around 180,000 distinct CDR3 sequences; approximately 20% are singletons. The sample was PBMCs. Receptor source: a human donor in good health (CMV status not recorded). Some clones in this sample may be carry-over from other donors' samples.

This clonotype was seen many times. The genes are TRBV11-2 and TRBJ1-5, with D uncertain. Germline CDR1 SGHAT, CDR2 FQNNGV. This CDR3 spans 15 amino acids. Trimming pared 3 bases from V and 1 base from J, leaving 10 bases between. The CDR3 here is CASSLGGRSNQPQHF. CDR3 bases: TGTGCCAGCAGCTTGGGTGGCAGAAGCAATCAGCCCCAGCATTTT.

Points on this clonotype: Being one base from a much bigger clone, this may be a read error. This chain uses TRBV6-1 with TRBJ2-3, with unresolved D. From germline, CDR1 is MNHNS and CDR2 SASEGT. Trimming shortened V by 0 bases and J by 5 bases, and 12 bases separated the two germline ends. The CDR3 length is 15 residues. Here the CDR3 DNA reads TGTGCCAGCAGTGAAGCGGTGCGTATTGGAGATACGCAGTATTTT. This encodes CASSEAVRIGDTQYF.

Many counts were recorded for this clonotype. The chain links TRBV2 to TRBJ2-1; maybe TRBD2 (5 bases). The V gene lost 8 bases and the J gene lost 2 bases, with 16 bases spanning the gap. The CDR3 is 15 residues long. From germline, CDR1 is SNHLY and CDR2 FYNNEI. The CDR3: CASAVDGNPYNEQFF. The DNA of the CDR3 is TGTGCCAGCGCGGTGGACGGGAATCCCTACAATGAGCAGTTCTTC.

Only a few counts were recorded for this clonotype. V is TRBV19 and J is TRBJ1-5; no definite D call. This CDR3 comprises 12 residues. Germline CDR1 reads LNHDA; CDR2 reads SQIVND (reference sequence). Trimming removed 2 bases at V and 5 bases at J, with 4 bases between. In DNA, the CDR3 is TGTGCCAGTAGTATATTGGATCAGCCCCAGCATTTT. This gives the protein CASSILDQPQHF.

The V and J genes are TRBV9 and TRBJ1-1; 7 bases are shared with TRBD1. In germline, CDR1 is SGDLS, CDR2 YYNGEE. The CDR3 runs 15 residues. The trim removed 7 bases at V and 4 bases at J, leaving 13 bases unmatched. The CDR3 is CASSPGGFHPTEAFF. Written as DNA, the CDR3 is TGTGCCAGCTCTCCAGGGGGGTTTCATCCCACTGAAGCTTTCTTT.

The chain employs TRBV12-3 or TRBV12-4 and TRBJ1-5; the D gene is possibly TRBD1 (5 bases). This CDR3 has 15 amino acids. V was clipped by 5 bases and J by 4 bases, with 15 bases between them. CDR3 sequence reads: CASSPAGTTNQPQHF. For the CDR3, the DNA is TGTGCCAGCAGTCCTGCCGGGACCACGAATCAGCCCCAGCATTTT.

This clonotype was picked up a small number of times. V usage is TRBV11-2 and J usage is TRBJ1-4; TRBD1 agrees at 9 bases. V lost 5 bases to trimming and J lost 5 bases; unmatched junction nucleotides: 3. Germline assignment: CDR1 SGHAT and CDR2 FQNNGV. CDR3 length: 14 residues. In DNA, the CDR3 is TGTGCCAGCAGCCTGACAGGGGGGAATGAAAAACTGTTTTTT. Encoded protein: CASSLTGGNEKLFF.

This clonotype was found many times. This sequence joins TRBV7-2 and TRBJ1-1; D unresolved. Germline values: CDR1 SGHTA, CDR2 FQGNSA. This CDR3 is 14 amino acids long. V was clipped by 2 bases and J by 3 bases, with 10 bases between them. CDR3 loop: CASSLWFGYTEAFF. CDR3 in DNA: TGTGCCAGCAGCTTATGGTTCGGGTACACTGAAGCTTTCTTT.

This clonotype turned up a few times. V and J are TRBV12-3 or TRBV12-4 and TRBJ1-2; D uncertain. The length of the CDR3 is 13 residues. Trimming cost V 6 bases and J 6 bases, with 14 bases left between them. The CDR3 DNA is TGTGCCAGCAGCCTACCCCCCGGGCATGGCTACACCTTC. This codes for CASSLPPGHGYTF.

At least ten counts were recorded for this clonotype. V gene TRBV24-1 combines with J gene TRBJ2-2; tentative D call: TRBD2 (6 bases). V gave up 3 bases and J gave up 4 bases, with 11 bases separating them. Germline values: CDR1 KGHDR, CDR2 SFDVKD. The CDR3 runs 15 residues. The CDR3 loop reads CATSDRLDSTGELFF. CDR3 DNA sequence: TGTGCCACCAGTGATCGACTAGACAGCACCGGGGAGCTGTTTTTT.

This sequence joins TRBV6-6 and TRBJ2-2; no clear D. The CDR3 has 14 residues. Deletions cut 6 bases from V and 8 bases from J, with 16 bases between. Germline V lookup: CDR1 MNHNY, CDR2 SVGAGI (reference sequence). The CDR3 sequence: CASSPETFSGELFF. The CDR3 nucleotides are TGTGCCAGCAGCCCAGAGACGTTCTCGGGGGAGCTGTTTTTT.

The chain uses TRBV15 and TRBJ1-2, with 7 bases fitting TRBD1. This CDR3 is 14 amino acids long. The germline CDR1 and CDR2 sequences are LNHNV and YYDKDF (reference sequence). Trimming removed 4 bases from V and 6 bases from J; junction bases left unmatched: 8. CDR3 amino acids: CATSTREGANGYTF. The CDR3 DNA reads as TGTGCCACCAGCACCCGAGAGGGGGCGAATGGCTACACCTTC.

This clonotype was picked up many times. This rearrangement joins TRBV7-8 to TRBJ2-5; D unclear. Germline CDR1 SGHVS, CDR2 FQNEAQ. The CDR3 runs 14 residues. Trimming removed 0 bases from V and 4 bases from J, with 9 bases in between. The CDR3 loop reads CASSLAELRETQYF. In DNA form, the CDR3 reads TGTGCCAGCAGCTTAGCGGAATTAAGAGAGACCCAGTACTTC.

This clonotype was seen many times. The chain combines TRBV11-2 with TRBJ2-7; possible D gene TRBD2, 5 bases. This CDR3 spans 14 amino acids. Germline loops: CDR1 SGHAT, CDR2 FQNNGV. V lost 5 bases and J 1 base, leaving 12 bases between the germline ends. CDR3 in DNA: TGTGCCAGCAGCCCGCACTCGGGATCCTACGAGCAGTACTTC. Amino acids: CASSPHSGSYEQYF.

As for this clonotype: A read error may be the cause here, since a much bigger clone is one base away. The chain joins TRBV2 to TRBJ1-5; D gene ambiguous. Germline V gives CDR1 SNHLY, CDR2 FYNNEI. The CDR3 is 15 amino acids. The CDR3 DNA sequence: TGTGCCTGCAGTGAAGCGCGTATTGTTGGGCAGCCCCAGCATTTT. Translating gives CACSEARIVGQPQHF.

The J gene is TRBJ2-7, the V gene TRBV20-1; 8 bases line up with TRBD1. Germline V gives CDR1 DFQATT, CDR2 SNEGSKA (reference sequence). The CDR3 runs 13 residues. J was trimmed by 5 bases and V by 0 bases; bases with no gene match: 3. The CDR3, as DNA: TGCAGTGCTAGAGAGACAGGGGCTAACGAGCAGTACTTC. Residues: CSARETGANEQYF.

The chain carries TRBV7-2 and TRBJ1-1, with 9 bases lining up with TRBD1. The CDR3 totals 16 residues. V lost 4 bases to trimming and J lost 1 base; unmatched junction nucleotides: 7. Germline CDR1 and CDR2: SGHTA and FQGNSA. This CDR3 is CASSSHDRGWNTEAFF. The CDR3 region has the DNA TGTGCCAGCAGCTCCCACGACAGGGGGTGGAACACTGAAGCTTTCTTT. Full variable domain (missing parts from reference TRBV7-2 and TRBJ1-1): GAGVSQSPSNKVTEKGKDVELRCDPISGHTALYWYRQSLGQGLEFLIYFQGNSAPDKSGLPSDRFSAERTGGSVSTLTIQRTQQEDSAVYLCASSSHDRGWNTEAFFGQGTRLTVV.

The chain employs TRBV6-6 and TRBJ1-5; D not certain. Looked up from germline, CDR1 is MNHNY and CDR2 is SVGAGI (reference sequence). The CDR3 contains 17 residues. Trimming took 0 bases from V and 2 from J, leaving 14 bases between them. CDR3 protein: CASSYSGRDWGNQPQHF. The CDR3 coding sequence is TGTGCCAGCAGTTACTCAGGGCGAGATTGGGGCAATCAGCCCCAGCATTTT.

Regarding this clonotype: Possible read error: a much larger clone is one base away. The chain is built from TRBV7-2 and TRBJ2-3; D is possibly TRBD1 (6 bases). V shed 5 bases and J shed 3 bases, with 21 bases lying between them. Germline V gene lookup returns CDR1 SGHTA and CDR2 FQGNSA. The CDR3 has 17 amino acids. The CDR3 is CASSLTFLGGRTDTQYF. CDR3 sequence (DNA): TGTGCCAGCAGCCTGACCTTTCTAGGGGGTCGGACAGATACGCAGTATTTT. Looking up the rest from reference TRBV7-2 and TRBJ2-3 gives the full variable domain: GAGVSQSPSNKVTEKGKDVELRCDPISGHTALYWYRQSLGQGLEFLIYFQGNSAPDKSGLPSDRFSAERTGGSVSTLTIQRTQQEDSAVYLCASSLTFLGGRTDTQYFGPGTRLTVL.

This clonotype showed up many times. The genes are TRBV7-9 and TRBJ2-5; D gene unclear. The CDR3 sequence is 12 residues long. Germline lookup yields CDR1 SEHNR and CDR2 FQNEAQ (reference sequence). Deletions cut 6 bases from V and 5 bases from J, with 10 bases between. Here the CDR3 reads CASSFQVETQYF. In DNA, the CDR3 is TGTGCCAGCAGTTTTCAGGTGGAGACCCAGTACTTC.

A few counts support this clonotype. The chain recombines TRBV5-4 with TRBJ2-5; no firm D call. CDR1 and CDR2 from the germline V gene are SGHNT and YYREEE (reference sequence). Trimming removed 1 base from V and 2 bases from J, with 9 bases in between. CDR3 length: 14 amino acids. CDR3 nucleotides: TGTGCCAGCAGCTTGCCGGCTATACAAGAGACCCAGTACTTC. This codes for CASSLPAIQETQYF.

This clonotype has more than one count but fewer than ten. The chain employs TRBV7-8 and TRBJ2-1, with 9 positions matching TRBD2. The germline gives CDR1 SGHVS, CDR2 FQNEAQ. V shed 5 bases, J shed 5 bases, and the junction held 7 bases outside the gene matches. This CDR3 has 15 amino acids. The CDR3 protein is CASSLETSGNNEQFF. The CDR3 DNA follows: TGTGCCAGCAGCCTCGAGACTAGCGGAAACAATGAGCAGTTCTTC.

This clonotype was seen repeatedly, ten times or more. The V call is TRBV7-2, the J call TRBJ2-7; D may be TRBD2 (6 bases). Germline V lookup: CDR1 SGHTA, CDR2 FQGNSA. The CDR3 is 15 amino acids. V dropped 0 bases and J dropped 3 bases, with 12 bases sitting between them. For the CDR3, the DNA is TGTGCCAGCAGCTTAGCGAGTAGCGGAGGCTACGAGCAGTACTTC. Translated, it gives CASSLASSGGYEQYF.

The chain combines TRBV12-3 or TRBV12-4 with TRBJ2-2; 8 nucleotides line up with TRBD2. V was pared by 4 bases and J by 1 base, with 11 bases of the junction left unmatched. This CDR3 has 18 residues. CDR3 DNA: TGTGCCAGCAGTTCCTCACGACTAGCGACCTTGAACACCGGGGAGCTGTTTTTT. It codes for CASSSSRLATLNTGELFF.

As for this clonotype: This may be a read error, as it is one base from a much larger clone. This chain links TRBV7-2 with TRBJ2-5; D tentatively reads TRBD1 or TRBD2 (6 bases each). This CDR3 has 14 residues. The V gene's germline CDR1 is SGHTA and CDR2 FQGNSA. As DNA, the CDR3 is TGTGCCGGCAGCGCCAGCCGGGGGCGGGAGACCCAGTACTTC. Protein sequence: CAGSASRGRETQYF.

The chain employs TRBV6-6 and TRBJ1-1; D is unresolved. Trimming stripped 0 bases from V and 1 base from J, with 12 bases between. The V gene's germline CDR1 is MNHNY and CDR2 SVGAGI (reference sequence). This CDR3 spans 16 amino acids. This chain's CDR3 is CASSYSLGLENTEAFF. As DNA, the CDR3 is TGTGCCAGCAGTTACTCTTTAGGGTTGGAGAACACTGAAGCTTTCTTT.

In this sample, this clonotype turned up many times. The CDR3 nucleotides read TGTGCCAGCTCGCTGGTGGGGGCAGGGGAGTTGGGTGAGCAGTTCTTC. This codes for CASSLVGAGELGEQFF. V gene TRBV25-1 combines with J gene TRBJ2-1, with D possibly matching TRBD1 (6 bases). The CDR3 loop spans 16 amino acids. The V gene lost 8 bases and the J gene lost 9 bases, with 26 bases spanning the gap. From germline, CDR1 is MGHDK and CDR2 SYGVNS.